These T cell receptor beta chains were read from a single sample in a study of persistence of HIV-infected CD4 T cells. These receptors are not linked to any known antigen. Profiling relied on immunoSEQ multiplex PCR, and the TCRdb table lists in-frame clones only, not all of them. Among around 32,000 clones, roughly 70% were seen once, and the ten largest hold about 1.5%. The material was CD4+ T cells sorted from PBMCs after 18-hour stimulation, obtained from a patient who received antiretroviral therapy. These TCRs come from an adult man with HIV who was CMV-seropositive. The CDR3 runs from the conserved cysteine through the conserved F or W. A D gene is named only where the DNA matches it firmly. Clone size is stated in some rows and not others, as once, few, many or a class when expanded.

j_call: TRBJ2-7; v_call: TRBV6-6; clone_size: .; d_call: .; cdr3_aa: CASRESAGSDEQYF; cdr3_nt: TGTGCCAGCAGGGAGAGTGCAGGGTCGGACGAGCAGTACTTC
j_call: TRBJ1-5; v_call: TRBV19; clone_size: .; d_call: TRBD1; cdr3_aa: CASSPQTGGGQPQHF; cdr3_nt: TGTGCCAGTAGTCCGCAGACAGGGGGCGGGCAGCCCCAGCATTTT
j_call: TRBJ1-1; v_call: TRBV13; clone_size: few; d_call: .; cdr3_aa: CASSLGLTYTEAFF; cdr3_nt: TGTGCCAGCAGCTTAGGCCTAACCTACACTGAAGCTTTCTTT
j_call: TRBJ1-3; v_call: TRBV3-1/TRBV3-2; clone_size: .; d_call: .; cdr3_aa: CASSPGDGLGDTIYF; cdr3_nt: TGTGCCAGCAGCCCCGGGGACGGGTTAGGGGACACCATATATTTT
j_call: TRBJ1-5; v_call: TRBV7-8; clone_size: medium-sized; d_call: TRBD1; cdr3_aa: CASSLTRGPGNNQPQHF; cdr3_nt: TGTGCCAGCAGCTTAACGAGGGGGCCGGGGAATAATCAGCCCCAGCATTTT
j_call: TRBJ2-1; v_call: TRBV4-1; clone_size: .; d_call: TRBD2; cdr3_aa: CASSQTPVGGKGPSSYNEQFF; cdr3_nt: TGCGCCAGCAGCCAAACCCCGGTGGGGGGGAAGGGACCGAGCTCCTACAATGAGCAGTTCTTC
j_call: TRBJ2-7; v_call: TRBV19; clone_size: .; d_call: .; cdr3_aa: CASRDLYEQYF; cdr3_nt: TGTGCCAGTAGGGATCTCTACGAGCAGTACTTC
j_call: TRBJ1-2; v_call: TRBV5-4; clone_size: few; d_call: TRBD1; cdr3_aa: CASSPRTGGGYTF; cdr3_nt: TGTGCCAGCAGCCCACGGACAGGGGGTGGCTACACCTTC
j_call: TRBJ2-6; v_call: TRBV5-1; clone_size: .; d_call: TRBD1; cdr3_aa: CASSLLGTGSAGANVLTF; cdr3_nt: TGCGCCAGCAGCTTGTTGGGGACAGGGTCAGCTGGGGCCAACGTCCTGACTTTC
j_call: TRBJ1-5; v_call: TRBV19; clone_size: .; d_call: .; cdr3_aa: CASKLVNSNQPQHF; cdr3_nt: TGTGCCAGCAAGTTAGTTAATAGCAATCAGCCCCAGCATTTT
j_call: TRBJ2-2; v_call: TRBV6-6; clone_size: .; d_call: .; cdr3_aa: CASSTDGGTGELFF; cdr3_nt: TGTGCCAGCAGTACCGACGGCGGAACCGGGGAGCTGTTTTTT
j_call: TRBJ1-5; v_call: TRBV10-2; clone_size: .; d_call: TRBD1; cdr3_aa: CASRKTGVDQPQHF; cdr3_nt: TGCGCCAGCAGGAAGACAGGGGTGGATCAGCCCCAGCATTTT
j_call: TRBJ1-2; v_call: TRBV6-2/TRBV6-3; clone_size: .; d_call: TRBD1; cdr3_aa: CASSSEATGNIYGYTF; cdr3_nt: TGTGCCAGCAGTTCAGAGGCGACAGGGAATATCTATGGCTACACCTTC
j_call: TRBJ1-5; v_call: TRBV18; clone_size: .; d_call: .; cdr3_aa: CASSPKHHGEGELNQPQHF; cdr3_nt: TGTGCCAGCTCACCCAAACACCACGGGGAGGGGGAGCTTAATCAGCCCCAGCATTTT
j_call: TRBJ1-2; v_call: TRBV19; clone_size: .; d_call: TRBD1; cdr3_aa: CASSIASTGVGGYTF; cdr3_nt: TGTGCCAGTAGTATAGCCTCGACAGGGGTTGGTGGCTACACCTTC
j_call: TRBJ1-1; v_call: TRBV7-9; clone_size: .; d_call: .; cdr3_aa: CASSAGVVNTEAFF; cdr3_nt: TGTGCCAGCAGCGCAGGGGTCGTGAACACTGAAGCTTTCTTT
j_call: TRBJ2-7; v_call: TRBV12-3/TRBV12-4; clone_size: once; d_call: .; cdr3_aa: CASSLTTEYEQYF; cdr3_nt: TGTGCCAGCAGTTTAACGACAGAATACGAGCAGTACTTC
j_call: TRBJ1-1; v_call: TRBV5-1; clone_size: .; d_call: .; cdr3_aa: CASSLRGDRRHTEAFF; cdr3_nt: TGCGCCAGCAGCTTGAGGGGGGACCGGCGGCACACTGAAGCTTTCTTT
j_call: TRBJ2-7; v_call: TRBV29-1; clone_size: .; d_call: .; cdr3_aa: CSATVYEQYF; cdr3_nt: TGCAGCGCCACGGTATACGAGCAGTACTTC
j_call: TRBJ2-7; v_call: TRBV18; clone_size: .; d_call: .; cdr3_aa: CASSPLESSREQYF; cdr3_nt: TGTGCCAGCTCACCCTTGGAGTCCAGCCGGGAGCAGTACTTC
j_call: TRBJ2-1; v_call: TRBV5-1; clone_size: few; d_call: TRBD2; cdr3_aa: CASSYGLAGNNEQFF; cdr3_nt: TGCGCCAGCAGTTATGGACTAGCGGGGAACAATGAGCAGTTCTTC
j_call: TRBJ2-7; v_call: TRBV4-1; clone_size: .; d_call: .; cdr3_aa: CASSQTITTATFFYEQYF; cdr3_nt: TGCGCCAGCAGCCAAACGATCACGACAGCCACTTTCTTCTACGAGCAGTACTTC
j_call: TRBJ1-1; v_call: TRBV29-1; clone_size: few; d_call: .; cdr3_aa: CSVWVGRNTEAFF; cdr3_nt: TGCAGCGTTTGGGTGGGCCGGAACACTGAAGCTTTCTTT
j_call: TRBJ1-1; v_call: TRBV7-9; clone_size: .; d_call: TRBD1; cdr3_aa: CASSRDRGVTEAFF; cdr3_nt: TGTGCCAGCAGCCGGGACAGGGGGGTCACTGAAGCTTTCTTT
j_call: TRBJ2-1; v_call: TRBV7-2; clone_size: .; d_call: TRBD2; cdr3_aa: CASSLGTSGGSYNEQFF; cdr3_nt: TGTGCCAGCAGCTTAGGGACTAGCGGGGGGTCCTACAATGAGCAGTTCTTC
j_call: TRBJ2-7; v_call: TRBV15; clone_size: .; d_call: .; cdr3_aa: CATSRADSPYEQYF; cdr3_nt: TGTGCCACCAGCAGGGCAGACAGCCCCTACGAGCAGTACTTC
j_call: TRBJ1-1; v_call: TRBV15; clone_size: .; d_call: .; cdr3_aa: CATSRDKVPNTEAFF; cdr3_nt: TGTGCCACCAGCAGAGATAAGGTACCGAACACTGAAGCTTTCTTT
j_call: TRBJ2-2; v_call: TRBV24-1; clone_size: .; d_call: .; cdr3_aa: CATSDGGWGLPGELFF; cdr3_nt: TGTGCCACCAGTGATGGAGGTTGGGGGCTCCCCGGGGAGCTGTTTTTT
j_call: TRBJ1-5; v_call: TRBV19; clone_size: .; d_call: .; cdr3_aa: CASSSTGYSNQPQHF; cdr3_nt: TGTGCCAGTAGCTCGACAGGTTATAGCAATCAGCCCCAGCATTTT
j_call: TRBJ1-1; v_call: TRBV28; clone_size: .; d_call: .; cdr3_aa: CASSFGGGRGTEAFF; cdr3_nt: TGTGCCAGCAGTTTCGGCGGAGGGAGAGGGACTGAAGCTTTCTTT
j_call: TRBJ2-4; v_call: TRBV18; clone_size: .; d_call: TRBD2; cdr3_aa: CASSPRRASGLIENIQYF; cdr3_nt: TGTGCCAGCTCACCACGCCGGGCTAGCGGGCTTATAGAAAACATTCAGTACTTC
j_call: TRBJ1-5; v_call: TRBV27; clone_size: .; d_call: .; cdr3_aa: CASSAGGPQHF; cdr3_nt: TGTGCCAGCAGTGCCGGAGGGCCCCAGCATTTT
j_call: TRBJ2-2; v_call: TRBV5-1; clone_size: once; d_call: TRBD2; cdr3_aa: CASSYGGGADGGELFF; cdr3_nt: TGCGCCAGCAGCTATGGCGGGGGGGCCGATGGCGGGGAGCTGTTTTTT
j_call: TRBJ2-7; v_call: TRBV4-1; clone_size: .; d_call: .; cdr3_aa: CASSLDRYSYEQYF; cdr3_nt: TGCGCCAGCAGCCTCGACCGCTACAGTTACGAGCAGTACTTC
j_call: TRBJ1-2; v_call: TRBV2; clone_size: .; d_call: TRBD1; cdr3_aa: CASSLDRGLYGYTF; cdr3_nt: TGTGCCAGCAGTTTGGACAGGGGGCTCTATGGCTACACCTTC
j_call: TRBJ2-7; v_call: TRBV28; clone_size: .; d_call: TRBD1; cdr3_aa: CASSSGQGRSYEQYF; cdr3_nt: TGTGCCAGCAGTTCAGGACAGGGTCGCTCCTACGAGCAGTACTTC
j_call: TRBJ1-2; v_call: TRBV7-9; clone_size: .; d_call: .; cdr3_aa: CASSSPGRSLYGYTF; cdr3_nt: TGTGCCAGCAGCTCACCGGGACGGTCTCTCTATGGCTACACCTTC
j_call: TRBJ1-3; v_call: TRBV3-1/TRBV3-2; clone_size: .; d_call: .; cdr3_aa: CASSQVPGGPGNTIYF; cdr3_nt: TGTGCCAGCAGCCAAGTGCCCGGTGGGCCTGGAAACACCATATATTTT
j_call: TRBJ1-5; v_call: TRBV19; clone_size: .; d_call: .; cdr3_aa: CASQTVGDLLPQHF; cdr3_nt: TGTGCCAGCCAGACAGTGGGTGACCTGCTGCCCCAGCATTTT
j_call: TRBJ2-7; v_call: TRBV5-1; clone_size: .; d_call: TRBD1; cdr3_aa: CASSLFGTGSYEQYF; cdr3_nt: TGCGCCAGCAGCCTATTCGGGACAGGGTCCTACGAGCAGTACTTC
j_call: TRBJ2-7; v_call: TRBV18; clone_size: .; d_call: .; cdr3_aa: CASSLNPGYYEQYF; cdr3_nt: TGTGCCAGCTCACTTAACCCAGGGTACTACGAGCAGTACTTC
j_call: TRBJ1-5; v_call: TRBV19; clone_size: .; d_call: .; cdr3_aa: CASAVGFNQPQHF; cdr3_nt: TGTGCCTCTGCGGTGGGATTTAATCAGCCCCAGCATTTT
j_call: TRBJ1-2; v_call: TRBV5-8; clone_size: .; d_call: .; cdr3_aa: CASSLAEGNYGYTF; cdr3_nt: TGTGCCAGCAGCTTGGCCGAGGGGAACTATGGCTACACCTTC
j_call: TRBJ2-2; v_call: TRBV20-1; clone_size: once; d_call: .; cdr3_aa: CSASPGTGELFF; cdr3_nt: TGCAGTGCTAGTCCCGGCACCGGGGAGCTGTTTTTT
j_call: TRBJ2-7; v_call: TRBV7-9; clone_size: .; d_call: TRBD1; cdr3_aa: CASSFDRDGEQYF; cdr3_nt: TGTGCCAGCAGCTTTGACAGGGACGGCGAGCAGTACTTC
j_call: TRBJ2-3; v_call: TRBV7-9; clone_size: .; d_call: TRBD1; cdr3_aa: CASSPQGQSSTDTQYF; cdr3_nt: TGTGCCAGCAGCCCGCAGGGACAGTCTAGCACAGATACGCAGTATTTT
j_call: TRBJ2-1; v_call: TRBV4-2; clone_size: .; d_call: TRBD1; cdr3_aa: CASSQVDRESRDEQFF; cdr3_nt: TGTGCCAGCAGCCAAGTAGACAGGGAAAGCAGGGATGAGCAGTTCTTC
j_call: TRBJ1-5; v_call: TRBV19; clone_size: .; d_call: .; cdr3_aa: CASSAGAQHNQPQHF; cdr3_nt: TGTGCCAGTAGTGCAGGGGCGCAACACAATCAGCCCCAGCATTTT
j_call: TRBJ2-2; v_call: TRBV7-9; clone_size: .; d_call: TRBD1; cdr3_aa: CASSSQGDTGELFF; cdr3_nt: TGTGCCAGCAGCTCACAGGGGGACACCGGGGAGCTGTTTTTT
j_call: TRBJ1-2; v_call: TRBV29-1; clone_size: once; d_call: .; cdr3_aa: CSVARAARSSHNYGYTF; cdr3_nt: TGCAGCGTTGCAAGGGCAGCCCGCTCATCTCATAACTATGGCTACACCTTC
j_call: TRBJ2-7; v_call: TRBV6-2/TRBV6-3; clone_size: medium-sized; d_call: .; cdr3_aa: CASSPPRGSSHEQYF; cdr3_nt: TGTGCCAGCAGCCCCCCAAGGGGGTCGAGCCACGAGCAGTACTTC
j_call: TRBJ1-1; v_call: TRBV6-5; clone_size: once; d_call: .; cdr3_aa: CASSYGAGLPEAFF; cdr3_nt: TGTGCCAGCAGTTACGGGGCAGGGTTGCCTGAAGCTTTCTTT
j_call: TRBJ2-3; v_call: TRBV24-1; clone_size: .; d_call: .; cdr3_aa: CATSDVGTRGRDTQYF; cdr3_nt: TGTGCCACCAGTGATGTCGGGACCCGAGGAAGAGATACGCAGTATTTT
j_call: TRBJ2-1; v_call: TRBV13; clone_size: few; d_call: TRBD2; cdr3_aa: CASSYPTSGGPGEQFF; cdr3_nt: TGTGCCAGCAGCTACCCGACTAGCGGGGGGCCCGGGGAGCAGTTCTTC
j_call: TRBJ2-6; v_call: TRBV6-2/TRBV6-3; clone_size: .; d_call: .; cdr3_aa: CASSLTGSGANVLTF; cdr3_nt: TGTGCCAGCAGTTTAACAGGGTCCGGGGCCAACGTCCTGACTTTC
j_call: TRBJ1-6; v_call: TRBV9; clone_size: .; d_call: TRBD1; cdr3_aa: CASSVTGTDSPLHF; cdr3_nt: TGTGCCAGCAGCGTGACAGGGACAGATTCACCCCTCCACTTT
j_call: TRBJ1-2; v_call: TRBV12-3/TRBV12-4; clone_size: .; d_call: .; cdr3_aa: CASSPREDGRYTF; cdr3_nt: TGTGCCAGCTCACCACGGGAGGATGGCCGCTACACCTTC
j_call: TRBJ1-2; v_call: TRBV4-1; clone_size: .; d_call: .; cdr3_aa: CASSQGEGEDGYTF; cdr3_nt: TGCGCCAGCAGCCAGGGGGAGGGGGAGGATGGCTACACCTTC